The rows below give T cell receptor beta chains drawn from one sample of a study of metastatic and nonmetastatic thyroid tumors. From the PCR reads, TCRdb re-called clones with MiXCR. The sample has about 85,000 clones, roughly 8.6% seen once. Specimen: blood. These TCRs come from a female donor with papillary thyroid cancer or a benign thyroid nodule (not recorded which). Some clones in this sample may be carry-over from other donors' samples. Each CDR3 is given without its conserved first and last residue. Fields, in order: V gene, CDR3 protein.

V: TRBV24-1
CDR3: ATRNSNTGELF

V: TRBV7-3
CDR3: ASSPWGVRQY

V: TRBV6-1
CDR3: ASRTDRGPTEAF

V: TRBV4-2
CDR3: ASSQDLPPNSGNTIY

V: TRBV12-5
CDR3: ASGLATRWAGVRSYNEQF

V: TRBV6-6
CDR3: ASGITGEHNSPLH

V: TRBV30
CDR3: AWSGYRGGEQY

V: TRBV7-8
CDR3: ASNRLAGVTDTQY

V: TRBV10-2
CDR3: ASSLFSSGSYNEQF

V: TRBV5-1
CDR3: ASSLNRQANSPLH

V: TRBV4-1
CDR3: ASSQVLAGGASTDTQY

V: TRBV28
CDR3: ASLPWGQGIYEQY

V: TRBV12-5
CDR3: ASGFGDSRSGNTIY

V: TRBV7-9
CDR3: ASSLAGALGETQY

V: TRBV6-4
CDR3: ASSDGRGAPDTQY

V: TRBV7-3
CDR3: ASSDSLTDTQY

V: TRBV6-1
CDR3: ASSPRGGPNEKLF

V: TRBV18
CDR3: ASSEGPGNTIY

V: TRBV6-4
CDR3: ASSVDSTDTQY

V: TRBV19
CDR3: ASSTHRDRENYGYT

V: TRBV5-1
CDR3: ASSPTGYTDGYT

V: TRBV11-2
CDR3: ASSPLGYRITEAF